Following are 29 T cell receptor beta chains from one sample sequenced in a study of tumor and adjacent non-tumor tissue in lung cancer (dated by TCRdb to between 2017 and 2018). RNA was isolated from bulk, unsorted tissue, and RNA quality was assessed with a NanoDrop ND-1000 and an Agilent 2100. Normal lung samples were distant non-tumor tissue taken more than 3 cm from the tumor edge. Library creation used multiplex PCR. Sequencing took place on an Illumina HiSeq 2500. Following protocols modified from ARM-PCR, the researchers constructed TCRbeta libraries through three rounds of nested PCR with primers (Table S4). TCRdb reanalyzed the raw reads on its own, using fastp at Q25 for trimming and MiXCR for clone calling, and kept in-frame beta chains. Rows are unified per CDR3 protein, each entry keeping the most common DNA and genes. The sample profile shows approximately 110,000 distinct CDR3 sequences; around 57% of them were found once. 19% of the sample goes to the ten largest clones.

The specimen sequenced was distant non-tumor lung tissue. These receptors all come from a man aged 55-75 years with non-small cell lung cancer.

At least ten counts were recorded for this clonotype. V usage is TRBV29-1 and J usage is TRBJ2-7, with 9 bases fitting TRBD1. This CDR3 has 12 amino acids. CDR1 and CDR2 from the germline V gene are SQVTM and ANQGSEA. The J segment lost 5 bases and the V segment lost 5 bases, leaving 4 bases of the junction unmatched. The CDR3 nucleotides read TGCAGCGTTACCGGGACAGGGAACGAGCAGTACTTC. This gives the protein CSVTGTGNEQYF.

In this sample, this clonotype turned up a few times. A much more abundant neighbour one base away suggests this may be a read error. The chain recombines TRBV11-2 with TRBJ1-2, with D unresolved. V lost 5 bases, J lost 5 bases, and 18 bases lay in between. CDR3 size: 15 residues. Germline V gene data show CDR1 as SGHAT and CDR2 as FQNNGV. CDR3: CASSHWADSRYGYTF. In DNA, the CDR3 is TGTGCCAGCAGCCACTGGGCCGACTCACGGTATGGCTACACCTTC.

This chain joins TRBV5-1 and TRBJ2-7; D is ambiguous. The CDR3 length is 14 residues. Trimming cost V 0 bases and J 1 base, with 8 bases left between them. Germline V CDR1 and CDR2: SGHRS, YFSETQ. This CDR3 is CASSLAFRSYEQYF. CDR3 DNA: TGCGCCAGCAGCTTGGCCTTCAGATCCTACGAGCAGTACTTC.

For this clonotype: The CDR3 end shows no conserved phenylalanine or tryptophan, and so a read error is likely. The V call is TRBV13, the J call TRBJ2-2, with 8 bases lining up with TRBD2. Germline-derived CDR1 and CDR2 are PRHDT and FYEKMQ (reference sequence). The CDR3 length is 16 residues. The CDR3 coding sequence is TGTGCCAGCAGCCTTACGACTAGCGAGAACACCGAGGAGCTGTTTTCT. Translated: CASSLTTSENTEELFS.

To note about this clonotype: A clone one base away is much larger, so this may be a read error. The chain couples TRBV6-1 to TRBJ2-3; D uncertain. This CDR3 has 14 amino acids. Germline V gives CDR1 MNHNS, CDR2 SASEGT. In nucleotides, the CDR3 is TGTGCCAGCAGTGAAGAGGTCCTCACAGATACGCAGTGTTTT. The encoded protein is CASSEEVLTDTQCF.

Of note for this clonotype: The missing conserved phenylalanine or tryptophan at the end of this CDR3 makes a read error likely. V is TRBV6-1 and J is TRBJ1-5; D is undetermined. V lost 8 bases and J 2 bases, leaving 19 bases between the germline ends. The germline gives CDR1 MNHNS, CDR2 SASEGT. The length of the CDR3 is 16 residues. The CDR3 nucleotides read TGTGCCAGCGACGATCTACACCTCGGGGGCAATCAGCCCCAGCATTCT. It codes for CASDDLHLGGNQPQHS.

Details on this clonotype: This may arise from a read error, as a much more abundant clone is one base away. V gene TRBV20-1 combines with J gene TRBJ2-5, with TRBD2 as a possible D gene (5 bases). The CDR3 is 11 residues long. Looked up from germline, CDR1 is DFQATT and CDR2 is SNEGSKA (reference sequence). The V and J ends lost 5 bases and 5 bases respectively, with 9 bases between them. Here the CDR3 reads CSAGSAETQYF. In DNA, the CDR3 is TGCAGTGCTGGGAGTGCGGAGACCCAGTACTTC.

This clonotype was counted at least ten times. One end of the junction varies from germline; a read error may be responsible. This chain connects TRBV6-5 to TRBJ1-1; no clear D gene. Germline V gene sequence: CDR1 MNHEY, CDR2 SVGAGI. This CDR3 has 13 residues. The CDR3 sequence is CASSYSKDTEAFF. The CDR3 coding sequence is TGTGCCAGCAGCTACTCAAAGGACACTGAAGCTTTCTTT.

Turning to this clonotype: This may be a read error, as it is one base from a much larger clone. The chain is built from TRBV6-5 and TRBJ2-1; 8 nucleotides match TRBD2. Germline-derived CDR1 and CDR2 are MNHEY and SVGAGI. The CDR3 is 16 residues long. The CDR3 bases are TGTGTCAGCAGCCAACGAAGCGGGAGCCGTCCGAATGAGCAGTTCTTC. Its translation is CVSSQRSGSRPNEQFF.

For this clonotype: One junction end disagrees with the germline gene, perhaps due to a read error. The V gene is TRBV4-1, the J gene TRBJ1-1; D not resolved. Germline CDR1 is MGHRA and CDR2 is YSYEKL. CDR3 length: 15 amino acids. This CDR3 reads CASSPPRAANTEAFF. The CDR3 nucleotides are TGTGCCAGCAGCCCCCCAAGGGCGGCGAACACTGAAGCTTTCTTT.

The J gene is TRBJ1-2, the V gene TRBV12-3 or TRBV12-4; no reliable D call. CDR3 length: 12 residues. V was trimmed by 10 bases and J by 12 bases, leaving 21 bases between them. This chain's CDR3 is CATSRGIEGHTF. The CDR3 coding sequence is TGTGCCACCTCCCGCGGGATCGAGGGCCACACCTTC.

With respect to this clonotype: Relative to the germline gene, one junction end is altered; a read error may explain this. The chain couples TRBV11-3 to TRBJ2-1; D unclear. The CDR3 is 16 residues long. Looked up from germline, CDR1 is SGHNT and CDR2 is YENEEA. The CDR3 DNA sequence: TGTGTCAGCAACTTTTCCCTCAAGAGCTCCTATAATGAGCAGTTCTTC. It yields the protein CVSNFSLKSSYNEQFF. Drawing the rest from reference TRBV11-3 and TRBJ2-1, the complete variable domain is EAGVVQSPRYKIIEKKQPVAFWCNPISGHNTLYWYLQNLGQGPELLIRYENEEAVDDSQLPKDRFSAERLKGVDSTLKIQPAELGDSAVYLCVSNFSLKSSYNEQFFGPGTRLTVL.

This clonotype has a handful of counts. A much larger clone differs from this one at a single base, so this may be a read error. V gene TRBV4-1 combines with J gene TRBJ2-2, with 8 bases lining up with TRBD1. J was trimmed by 3 bases and V by 0 bases; bases with no gene match: 0. There are 15 residues in the CDR3. Germline V gene lookup returns CDR1 MGHRA and CDR2 YSYEKL. The CDR3 bases are TGCGCCAGCAGCCAAGAGACAGGGGACACCGGGGAGCTGTTTTTT. Amino acids: CASSQETGDTGELFF.

About this clonotype itself: A read error may account for a junction end that differs from germline. V is TRBV6-5 and J is TRBJ1-1; TRBD1 agrees at 7 bases. Germline lookup yields CDR1 MNHEY and CDR2 SVGAGI. The CDR3 has 14 residues. The CDR3 DNA follows: TGTGCCAGCAGTTACTCGACAGGGAACACTGAAGCTTTCTTC. Amino acid sequence: CASSYSTGNTEAFF.

A note on this clonotype: No conserved phenylalanine or tryptophan is present at the end of the CDR3, so a read error is the likely explanation. The genes are TRBV29-1 and TRBJ2-1; D not certain. The CDR3 has 14 amino acids. Germline CDR1 and CDR2: SQVTM and ANQGSEA. The CDR3 loop reads CSADTSSSYNEQFL. Written as DNA, the CDR3 is TGCAGCGCCGACACGTCAAGCTCCTACAACGAGCAGTTCTTA.

In the case of this clonotype: A much larger clone is a single base away; this may be a read error. The chain links TRBV4-1 to TRBJ2-3; 9 bases fit TRBD2. J was trimmed by 3 bases and V by 4 bases; bases with no gene match: 14. This CDR3 comprises 18 residues. Per germline, CDR1 MGHRA and CDR2 YSYEKL. DNA of the CDR3: TGCGCCAGCAGCCGCCTATCCGCACCAGCGGGGGGAACAGATACGCAGTATTTT. Translated, it gives CASSRLSAPAGGTDTQYF.

V gene TRBV6-1 combines with J gene TRBJ2-7, with D possibly matching TRBD1 (5 bases). This CDR3 is 13 amino acids long. CDR1 is MNHNS and CDR2 is SASEGT in the germline V gene. V dropped 8 bases and J dropped 2 bases, with 13 bases sitting between them. The CDR3 loop reads CASDQGWAYEQYF. The CDR3 DNA follows: TGTGCCAGCGACCAGGGATGGGCCTACGAGCAGTACTTC.

The chain recombines TRBV5-1 with TRBJ2-7; 9 nucleotides agree with TRBD2. The CDR3 runs 16 residues. V was clipped by 0 bases and J by 8 bases; unmatched bases: 12. Germline V gene lookup returns CDR1 SGHRS and CDR2 YFSETQ. This CDR3 reads CASSLGGASGKVKQYF. The CDR3 DNA sequence: TGCGCCAGCAGCTTGGGAGGGGCTAGCGGGAAGGTTAAGCAGTACTTC. Full variable domain (missing parts from reference TRBV5-1 and TRBJ2-7): KAGVTQTPRYLIKTRGQQVTLSCSPISGHRSVSWYQQTPGQGLQFLFEYFSETQRNKGNFPGRFSGRQFSNSRSEMNVSTLELGDSALYLCASSLGGASGKVKQYFGPGTRLTVT.

Turning to this clonotype: The CDR3 carries no conserved terminal phenylalanine or tryptophan, so it likely arises from a read error. V usage is TRBV4-2 and J usage is TRBJ2-5; D not resolved. From germline, CDR1 is LGHNA and CDR2 YNFKEQ. The ends were cut back, 0 bases at V and 5 bases at J, with 10 bases in the middle. The CDR3 is made up of 14 amino acids. The CDR3 coding sequence is TGTGCCAGCAGCCAAGATGCCCCCGGGGAGACCCAGTACCTC. Encoded protein: CASSQDAPGETQYL.

The chain combines TRBV5-5 with TRBJ1-3; D gene uncertain. Germline V gene sequence: CDR1 SGHKS, CDR2 YYEKEE (reference sequence). Trimming took off 0 bases at V and 4 bases at J, with 17 bases between the two ends. This CDR3 region has 17 residues. For the CDR3, the DNA is TGTGCCAGCAGCTTGGTCCTCAGTGGACTCTCCGGAAACACCATATATTTT. Its protein product is CASSLVLSGLSGNTIYF.

This clonotype appeared once. One junction end does not reproduce the germline sequence, and a read error may be involved. The chain joins TRBV4-3 to TRBJ2-4; 9 bases are a match to TRBD2. The CDR3 length is 17 residues. The germline gives CDR1 LGHNA, CDR2 YSLEER. In nucleotides, the CDR3 is TGCGCCAACAGCCAGGCGACTAGCGGTCTAGCCAAAAACATTCAGTACTTC. Encoded protein: CANSQATSGLAKNIQYF.

This clonotype was detected many times. The chain joins TRBV20-1 to TRBJ2-7; D tentatively reads TRBD1 or TRBD2 (6 bases each). This CDR3 has 15 residues. The germline V gene has CDR1 DFQATT and CDR2 SNEGSKA (reference sequence). V lost 4 bases to trimming and J lost 4 bases, with 20 bases between them. The CDR3: CSAIDGGRSVYEQYF. CDR3 sequence (DNA): TGCAGTGCTATCGATGGGGGGCGCTCGGTTTACGAGCAGTACTTC.

This clonotype has ten or more counts. The chain joins TRBV20-1 to TRBJ2-1, with 11 bases lining up with TRBD2. CDR3 length: 13 residues. CDR1 and CDR2 (germline): DFQATT, SNEGSKA (reference sequence). The J segment lost 9 bases and the V segment lost 6 bases, leaving 7 bases of the junction unmatched. DNA of the CDR3: TGCAGTGCGCAGCAGACTAGCGGGGCTGAGCAGTTCTTC. It translates to CSAQQTSGAEQFF.

In the case of this clonotype: A read error is likely, as this CDR3 ends without the conserved phenylalanine or tryptophan. The chain combines TRBV12-3 or TRBV12-4 with TRBJ1-1; D perhaps matches TRBD1 (5 bases). Trimming pared 0 bases from V and 3 bases from J, leaving 11 bases between. The CDR3 runs 15 residues. In DNA, the CDR3 is TGTGCCAGCAGTTTAGCGTGGGTGGGGGACACTGAAGCTTTCTAT. Its protein is CASSLAWVGDTEAFY.

This clonotype was recorded once. Just one base apart from a much larger clone, this may be a read error. The rearrangement uses TRBV5-1 and TRBJ1-6; the D gene is possibly TRBD1 (5 bases). Looked up from germline, CDR1 is SGHRS and CDR2 is YFSETQ. This CDR3 has 13 residues. V was trimmed by 3 bases and J by 11 bases, leaving 12 bases between them. The CDR3 loop reads CASSSSGNPPLHF. DNA of the CDR3: TGCGCCAGCAGCTCGTCAGGGAATCCACCCCTCCACTTT.

This clonotype was detected ten times or more. The chain is built from TRBV5-6 and TRBJ1-5; D is possibly TRBD1 (6 bases). There are 17 residues in the CDR3. V dropped 1 base and J dropped 4 bases, with 18 bases sitting between them. CDR1 SGHDT and CDR2 YYEEEE come from the germline V gene. The CDR3 bases are TGTGCCAGCAGCTTGCAGGGGCAGGGTGTTTCTAATCAGCCCCAGCATTTT. The encoded protein is CASSLQGQGVSNQPQHF.

This clonotype was detected ten times or more. V gene TRBV6-5 combines with J gene TRBJ1-1, with D possibly matching TRBD1 (6 bases). V gave up 6 bases and J gave up 0 bases, with 14 bases separating them. Germline V lookup: CDR1 MNHEY, CDR2 SVGAGI. This CDR3 comprises 15 residues. The CDR3: CASSKQGQMNTEAFF. Here the CDR3 DNA reads TGTGCCAGCAGCAAGCAGGGACAAATGAACACTGAAGCTTTCTTT.

The gene calls are TRBV6-1 and TRBJ1-5; D unclear. Germline CDR1 MNHNS, CDR2 SASEGT. The CDR3 sequence is 13 residues long. The V end lost 2 bases, the J end lost 7 bases, and 9 bases lay between the germline ends. The CDR3 protein is CASSEPTGQPQHF. As DNA, the CDR3 is TGTGCCAGCAGTGAACCGACCGGACAGCCCCAGCATTTT.

The rearrangement uses TRBV29-1 and TRBJ2-7; either TRBD1 or TRBD2 may fit D (5 bases each). Germline CDR1 is SQVTM and CDR2 is ANQGSEA. This CDR3 comprises 16 residues. Trimming cost V 3 bases and J 1 base, with 19 bases left between them. This CDR3 reads CSVEGFSGTGSYEQYV. The CDR3 nucleotides are TGCAGCGTTGAGGGTTTTTCCGGGACGGGATCCTACGAGCAGTACGTC.